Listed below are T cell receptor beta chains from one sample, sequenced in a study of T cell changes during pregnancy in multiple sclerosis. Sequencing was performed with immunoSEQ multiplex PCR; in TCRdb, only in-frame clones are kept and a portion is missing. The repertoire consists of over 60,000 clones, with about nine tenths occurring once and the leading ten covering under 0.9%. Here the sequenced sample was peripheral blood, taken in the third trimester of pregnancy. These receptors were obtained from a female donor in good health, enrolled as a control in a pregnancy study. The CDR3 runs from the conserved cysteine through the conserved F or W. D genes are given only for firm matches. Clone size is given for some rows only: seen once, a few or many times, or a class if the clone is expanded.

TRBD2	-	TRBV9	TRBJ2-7	TGTGCCAGCAGCCCGGGGACTAGCCCACCCTACGAGCAGTACTTC	CASSPGTSPPYEQYF
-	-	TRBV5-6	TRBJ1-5	TGTGCCAGCAGCTTGTACCGGGGGGCGTTCACTCAGCCCCAGCATTTT	CASSLYRGAFTQPQHF
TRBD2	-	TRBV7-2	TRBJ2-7	TGTGCCAGCAGCTTAGGGGGACTAGCGTTCTACGAGCAGTACTTC	CASSLGGLAFYEQYF
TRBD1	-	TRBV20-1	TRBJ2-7	TGCAGTGCTCGACAGGGGTACGAGCAGTACTTC	CSARQGYEQYF
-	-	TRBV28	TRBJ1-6	TGTGCCAGCAGCTTTCCAGGGGCCTACTATAATTCACCCCTCCACTTT	CASSFPGAYYNSPLHF
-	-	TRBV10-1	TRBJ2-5	TGCGCCAGCAGTGAGTCTACCGGGAGAGAGACCCAGTACTTC	CASSESTGRETQYF
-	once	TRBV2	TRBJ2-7	TGTGCCAGCAGTTCTGGTGCAGGGTGGCAGTACTTC	CASSSGAGWQYF
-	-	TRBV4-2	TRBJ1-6	TGTGCCAGCAGCCAATTAGTCCAGGGAAATTCACCCCTCCACTTT	CASSQLVQGNSPLHF
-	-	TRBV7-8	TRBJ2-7	TGTGCCAGCAGCTTAGCGGGGGGTAGTGGGTACGAGCAGTACTTC	CASSLAGGSGYEQYF
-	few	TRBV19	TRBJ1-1	TGTGCCAGTAGTGTTACGGGGACTGCAACTGAAGCTTTCTTT	CASSVTGTATEAFF
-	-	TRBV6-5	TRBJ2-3	TGTGCCAGCACCAGGGGTTCTTTCACAGATACGCAGTATTTT	CASTRGSFTDTQYF
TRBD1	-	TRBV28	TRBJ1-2	TGTGCCAGCAGTTTCGGACAGGCCTATGGCTACACCTTC	CASSFGQAYGYTF
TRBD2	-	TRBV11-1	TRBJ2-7	TGTGCCAGCAGCTCCCGGGGGGGCAACGCCCTTTACGAGCAGTACTTC	CASSSRGGNALYEQYF
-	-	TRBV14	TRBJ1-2	TGTGCCAGCAGCCAAGATGCGGGCCACGGCTATGGCTACACCTTC	CASSQDAGHGYGYTF